These 5 T cell receptor beta chains share one sample of origin, sequenced in a study of T cell responses to AZD1222 COVID-19 vaccine. Generated by immunoSEQ multiplex PCR, the TCRdb table keeps only in-frame clones and is missing some. Seen here are about 110,000 clones, 88% observed once, and the top ten hold approximately 17%. This specimen was peripheral blood, taken on day 0 of AZD1222 vaccination. Receptor source: an adult in good health.

This sequence joins TRBV27 and TRBJ1-5; tentative D call: TRBD1 (5 bases). The CDR3 length is 13 residues. Germline loops: CDR1 MNHEY, CDR2 SMNVEV (reference sequence). V dropped 1 base and J dropped 7 bases, with 8 bases sitting between them. This CDR3 reads CASSLFGGQPQHF. Written as DNA, the CDR3 is TGTGCCAGCAGTTTATTTGGGGGGCAGCCCCAGCATTTT.

The V and J genes are TRBV4-1 and TRBJ1-2; no reliable D call. This CDR3 comprises 14 residues. CDR1 MGHRA and CDR2 YSYEKL come from the germline V gene. Trimming cost V 4 bases and J 2 bases, with 11 bases left between them. CDR3 sequence (DNA): TGCGCCAGCAGCCTGGAGGGCGCCAACTATGGCTACACCTTC. This encodes CASSLEGANYGYTF.

The V call is TRBV10-1, the J call TRBJ2-7; D is ambiguous. This CDR3 region has 16 residues. The germline gives CDR1 WNHNN, CDR2 SYGVQD (reference sequence). Trimming removed 6 bases from V and 3 bases from J, with 21 bases in between. The DNA of the CDR3 is TGCGCCAGCAGCCCTCCCCACATCGTGGGTCTCTACGAGCAGTACGTC. The encoded protein is CASSPPHIVGLYEQYV.

This rearrangement joins TRBV9 to TRBJ1-5; D unclear. The V end lost 3 bases, the J end lost 2 bases, and 6 bases lay between the germline ends. The length of the CDR3 is 13 residues. Looked up from germline, CDR1 is SGDLS and CDR2 is YYNGEE. The CDR3: CASSARGNQPQHF. CDR3 nucleotides: TGTGCCAGCAGCGCGAGGGGCAATCAGCCCCAGCATTTT.

The chain uses TRBV9 and TRBJ1-2; 8 bases line up with TRBD1. The J segment lost 6 bases and the V segment lost 4 bases, leaving 2 bases of the junction unmatched. Germline loops: CDR1 SGDLS, CDR2 YYNGEE. CDR3 length: 12 amino acids. CDR3 sequence (DNA): TGTGCCAGCAGCCCGGGACAGGATGGCTACACCTTC. Translating it yields CASSPGQDGYTF.